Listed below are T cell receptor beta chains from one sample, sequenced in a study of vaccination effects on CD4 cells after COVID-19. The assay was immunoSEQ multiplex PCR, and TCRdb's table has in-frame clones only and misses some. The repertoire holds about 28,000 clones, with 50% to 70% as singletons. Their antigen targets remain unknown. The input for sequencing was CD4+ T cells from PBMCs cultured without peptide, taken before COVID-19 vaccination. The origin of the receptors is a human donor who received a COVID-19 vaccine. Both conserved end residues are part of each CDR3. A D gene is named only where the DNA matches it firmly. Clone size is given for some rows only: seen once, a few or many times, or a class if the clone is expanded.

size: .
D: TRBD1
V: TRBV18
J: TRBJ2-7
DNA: TGTGCCAGCTCACCACCGGGTAACCGGGACAGGGACTACGAGCAGTACTTC
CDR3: CASSPPGNRDRDYEQYF

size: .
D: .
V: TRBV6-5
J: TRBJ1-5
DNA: TGTGCCAGCGGGGCGGGCGGCAATCAGCCCCAGCATTTT
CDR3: CASGAGGNQPQHF

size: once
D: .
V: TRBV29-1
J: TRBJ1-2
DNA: TGCAGCGTTGACACCGAGGGGTCTAACTATGGCTACACCTTC
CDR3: CSVDTEGSNYGYTF

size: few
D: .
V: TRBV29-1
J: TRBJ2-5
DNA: TGCAGCGTCGAAACGTACCAAGAGACCCAGTACTTC
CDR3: CSVETYQETQYF

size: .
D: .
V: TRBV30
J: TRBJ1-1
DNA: TGTGCCTGGAGTCAACATACGAGGGGGACTGCTTTCTTT
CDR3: CAWSQHTRGTAFF

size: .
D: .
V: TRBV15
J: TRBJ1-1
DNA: TGTGCCACCAGCGGGGGACGAGCTTTCTTT
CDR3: CATSGGRAFF

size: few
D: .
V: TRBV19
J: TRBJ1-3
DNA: TGTGCCAGTAGTATGACCCCCCAAGGGAGCTCTGGAAACACCATATATTTT
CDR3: CASSMTPQGSSGNTIYF

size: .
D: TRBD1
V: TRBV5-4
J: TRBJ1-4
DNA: TGTGCCAGCAGCTTGTTGGGACAGAGTAATGAAAAACTGTTTTTT
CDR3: CASSLLGQSNEKLFF

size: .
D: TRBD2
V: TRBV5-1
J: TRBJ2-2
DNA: TGCGCCAGCAGCCCGGGGCCCGAGCGGGGGACCACCGGGGAGCTGTTTTTT
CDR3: CASSPGPERGTTGELFF

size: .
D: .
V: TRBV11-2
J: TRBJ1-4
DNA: TGTGCCAGCAGCTTAACTCGGGGATCTAATGAAAAACTGTTTTTT
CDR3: CASSLTRGSNEKLFF

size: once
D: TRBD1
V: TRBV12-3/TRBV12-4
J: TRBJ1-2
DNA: TGTGCCAGCAGACGCCAGGGGGCGGATGGCTACACCTTC
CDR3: CASRRQGADGYTF

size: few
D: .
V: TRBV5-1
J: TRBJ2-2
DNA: TGCGCCAGCAGTCCAACGATCAACACCGGGGAGCTGTTTTTT
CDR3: CASSPTINTGELFF

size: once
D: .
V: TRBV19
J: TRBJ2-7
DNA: TGTGCCAGTAGTTCGCGGGACCTTAAATACTACGAGCAGTACTTC
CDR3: CASSSRDLKYYEQYF

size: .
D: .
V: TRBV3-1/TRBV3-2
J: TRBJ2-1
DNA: TGTGCCAGCAGCCAATCGCGCGGGCACAATGAGCAGTTCTTC
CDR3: CASSQSRGHNEQFF

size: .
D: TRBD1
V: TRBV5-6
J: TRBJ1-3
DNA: TGTGCCAGCAGCCGGACAGGGGGAACCACCATATATTTT
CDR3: CASSRTGGTTIYF

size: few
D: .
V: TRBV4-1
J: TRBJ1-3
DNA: TGCGCCAGCAGCCAAGGGAGTCCATCCGCCCATACTGGAAACACCATATATTTT
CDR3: CASSQGSPSAHTGNTIYF

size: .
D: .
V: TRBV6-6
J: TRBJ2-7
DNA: TGTGCCAGCAGCCGCCGTGGTGGCCAGCGAGAATACGAGCAGTACTTC
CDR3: CASSRRGGQREYEQYF

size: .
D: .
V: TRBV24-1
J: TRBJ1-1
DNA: TGTGCCACCCGGACCCGGGGCACTGAAGCTTTCTTT
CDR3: CATRTRGTEAFF

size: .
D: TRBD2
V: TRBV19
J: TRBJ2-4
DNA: TGTGCCAGTAGTATGCCCCGACTAGCGGGGGGGCCGTTCGAAACCAAAAACATTCAGTACTTC
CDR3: CASSMPRLAGGPFETKNIQYF

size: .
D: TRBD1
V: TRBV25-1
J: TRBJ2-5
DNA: TGTGCCAGCACCCGGACAGGGGCGCAAGAGACCCAGTACTTC
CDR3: CASTRTGAQETQYF

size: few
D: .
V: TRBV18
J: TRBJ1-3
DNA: TGTGCCAGCTCACTAGGGAAGCTAAACACCATATATTTT
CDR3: CASSLGKLNTIYF

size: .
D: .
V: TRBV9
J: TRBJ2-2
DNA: TGTGCCAGCAGCGAAGGTTACTTGGGCACCGGGGAGCTGTTTTTT
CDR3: CASSEGYLGTGELFF